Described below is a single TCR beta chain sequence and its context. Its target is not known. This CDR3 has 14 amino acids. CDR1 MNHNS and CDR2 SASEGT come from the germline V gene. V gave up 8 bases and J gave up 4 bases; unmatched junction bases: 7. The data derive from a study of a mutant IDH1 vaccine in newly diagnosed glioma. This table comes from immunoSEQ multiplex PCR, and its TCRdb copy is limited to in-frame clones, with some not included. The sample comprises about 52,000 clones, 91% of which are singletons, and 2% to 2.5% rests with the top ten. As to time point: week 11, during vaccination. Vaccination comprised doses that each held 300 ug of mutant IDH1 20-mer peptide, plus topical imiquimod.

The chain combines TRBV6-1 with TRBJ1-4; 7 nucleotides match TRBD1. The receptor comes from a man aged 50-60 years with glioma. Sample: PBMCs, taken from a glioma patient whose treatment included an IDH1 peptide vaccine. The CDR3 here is CASGRDRVNEKLFF. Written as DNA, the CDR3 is TGTGCCAGCGGGAGAGACAGGGTTAATGAAAAACTGTTTTTT.